This entry is about one T cell receptor beta chain. Its antigen remains unidentified. V dropped 3 bases and J dropped 1; count of bases not matched to a gene: 7. This CDR3 is 17 amino acids long. CDR1 and CDR2 (germline): SEHNR, FQNEAQ (reference sequence). Generated by immunoSEQ multiplex PCR, the TCRdb table keeps only in-frame clones and is missing some. The table has roughly 30,000 clones, 92% seen once; the top ten hold roughly 1%. This entry comes from a study of monozygotic twins with cystic fibrosis. Findings and caveats of the study: Co-twins had the most similar V usage for 13 of 16 pairs, J for 8. Monozygotic CF twin pairs shared significantly more nucleotide-identical clonotypes than unrelated CF individuals did. Clonality was generally low (median roughly 0.0095), higher in the most severe patients. Shared CDR3 numbers were not associated with age, concordance or severity.

The sequence was collected from a girl aged 2-10 years with cystic fibrosis. Sequencing was carried out using blood. The J gene is TRBJ1-4, the V gene TRBV7-9; 8 bases map to TRBD1. CDR3 nucleotide sequence: TGTGCCAGCAGCTTCGGACAGGGATATAGAACTAATGAAAAACTGTTTTTT. This sequence encodes CASSFGQGYRTNEKLFF.